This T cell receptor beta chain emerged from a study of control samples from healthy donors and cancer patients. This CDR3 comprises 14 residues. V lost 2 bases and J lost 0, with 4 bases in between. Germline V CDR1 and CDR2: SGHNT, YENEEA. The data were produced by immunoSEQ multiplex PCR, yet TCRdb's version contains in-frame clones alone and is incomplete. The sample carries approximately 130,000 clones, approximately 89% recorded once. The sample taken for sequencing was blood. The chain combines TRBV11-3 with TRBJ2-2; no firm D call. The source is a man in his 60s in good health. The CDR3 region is CASSLITNTGELFF. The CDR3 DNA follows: TGTGCCAGCAGCTTAATCACGAACACCGGGGAGCTGTTTTTT.